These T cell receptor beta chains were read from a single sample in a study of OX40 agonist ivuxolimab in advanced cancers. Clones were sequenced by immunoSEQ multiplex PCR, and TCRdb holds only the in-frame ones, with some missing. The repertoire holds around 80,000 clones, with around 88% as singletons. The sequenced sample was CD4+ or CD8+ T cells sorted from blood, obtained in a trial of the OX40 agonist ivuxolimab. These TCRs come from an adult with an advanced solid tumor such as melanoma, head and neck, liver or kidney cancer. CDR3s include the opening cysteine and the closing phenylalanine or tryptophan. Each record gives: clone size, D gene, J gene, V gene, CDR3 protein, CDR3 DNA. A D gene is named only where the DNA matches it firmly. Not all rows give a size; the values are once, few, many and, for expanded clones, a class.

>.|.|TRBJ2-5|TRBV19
CASSAVRETQYF
TGTGCCAGTAGCGCGGTTCGTGAGACCCAGTACTTC
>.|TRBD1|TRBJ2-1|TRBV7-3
CASSLTMGTGRNEQFF
TGTGCCAGCAGCTTAACGATGGGGACAGGGCGCAATGAGCAGTTCTTC
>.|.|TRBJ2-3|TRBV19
CASSRDTDTQYF
TGTGCCAGTAGCCGAGACACAGATACGCAGTATTTT
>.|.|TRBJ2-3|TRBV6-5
CASTPHRGTDTQYF
TGTGCCAGCACTCCCCATAGGGGCACAGATACGCAGTATTTT
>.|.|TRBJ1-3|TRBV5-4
CASSLRDSGNTIYF
TGTGCCAGCAGTCTGCGGGACTCTGGAAACACCATATATTTT
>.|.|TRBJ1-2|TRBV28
CASSRPGPFGYTF
TGTGCCAGCAGCCGGCCCGGGCCCTTTGGCTACACCTTC
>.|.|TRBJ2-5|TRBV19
CASSIGSQETQYF
TGTGCCAGTAGTATAGGCAGCCAAGAGACCCAGTACTTC
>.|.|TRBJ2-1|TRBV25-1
CASSEKSGFFYNEQFF
TGTGCCAGCAGTGAAAAATCGGGATTCTTCTACAATGAGCAGTTCTTC
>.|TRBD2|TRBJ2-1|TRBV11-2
CASSSLSGRAYNEQFF
TGTGCCAGCAGTTCTCTCAGCGGGAGGGCCTACAATGAGCAGTTCTTC
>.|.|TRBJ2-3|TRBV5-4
CASSPGGQGTDTQYF
TGTGCCAGCAGCCCTGGAGGGCAGGGAACAGATACGCAGTATTTT
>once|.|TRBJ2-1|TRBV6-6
CASSRGNYNEQFF
TGTGCCAGCAGTAGAGGTAACTACAATGAGCAGTTCTTC
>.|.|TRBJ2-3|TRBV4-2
CASSQDKATADTQYF
TGTGCCAGCAGCCAAGATAAGGCCACGGCGGATACGCAGTATTTT
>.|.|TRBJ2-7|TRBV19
CASSIRGPSYEQYF
TGTGCCAGTAGTATAAGGGGACCGTCCTACGAGCAGTACTTC
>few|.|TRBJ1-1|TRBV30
CAWSLQPRNTEAFF
TGTGCCTGGAGCCTACAACCGCGGAACACTGAAGCTTTCTTT
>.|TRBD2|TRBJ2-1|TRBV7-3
CASSFSTSGLHNEQFF
TGTGCCAGCAGCTTTTCGACTAGCGGGCTCCACAATGAGCAGTTCTTC
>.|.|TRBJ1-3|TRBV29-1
CSVGDDSRSGNTIYF
TGCAGCGTTGGCGACGACAGCCGCTCTGGAAACACCATATATTTT
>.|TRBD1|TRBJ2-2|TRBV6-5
CASSPGGKRSGELFF
TGTGCCAGCAGTCCAGGGGGCAAGAGAAGCGGGGAGCTGTTTTTT
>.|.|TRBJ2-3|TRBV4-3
CASSQDFEQGTDTQYF
TGCGCCAGCAGCCAAGACTTTGAGCAGGGAACAGATACGCAGTATTTT
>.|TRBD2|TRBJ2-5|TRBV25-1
CASSAAGGETQYF
TGTGCCAGCAGTGCAGCGGGAGGGGAGACCCAGTACTTC
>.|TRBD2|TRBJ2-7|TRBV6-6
CASSYLAVVAEQYF
TGTGCCAGCAGCTACCTAGCGGTGGTAGCCGAGCAGTACTTC
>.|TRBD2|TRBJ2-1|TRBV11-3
CASSLVAAGEQFF
TGTGCCAGCAGCTTAGTGGCAGCGGGAGAGCAGTTCTTC
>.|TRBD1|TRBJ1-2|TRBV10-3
CAISFDREGGYTF
TGTGCCATCAGTTTCGACAGGGAGGGAGGCTACACCTTC
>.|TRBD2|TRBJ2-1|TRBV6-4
CASSRLAGAGYNEQFF
TGTGCCAGCAGTAGGCTAGCGGGGGCTGGTTACAATGAGCAGTTCTTC
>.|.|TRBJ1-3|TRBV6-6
CASSYSPDSGNTIYF
TGTGCCAGCAGTTACTCCCCAGACTCTGGAAACACCATATATTTT
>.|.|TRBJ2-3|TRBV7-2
CASSSSLSGRSGYTQYF
TGTGCCAGCAGCTCTTCCTTGAGTGGGAGATCGGGTTATACGCAGTATTTT
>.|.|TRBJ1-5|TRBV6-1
CASSPGGANQPQHF
TGTGCCAGCAGTCCCGGGGGGGCCAATCAGCCCCAGCATTTT
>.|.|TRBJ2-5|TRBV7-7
CASSDLPSAQETQYF
TGTGCTAGCAGCGACCTCCCTAGCGCGCAAGAGACCCAGTACTTC
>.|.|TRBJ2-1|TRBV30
CAWSETRRGNNEQFF
TGTGCCTGGAGTGAGACTAGGAGAGGGAACAATGAGCAGTTCTTC
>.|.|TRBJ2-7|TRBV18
CASSSTGFEQYF
TGTGCCAGCTCATCTACTGGATTCGAGCAGTACTTC
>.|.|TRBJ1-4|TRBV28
CASEDTTNEKLFF
TGTGCCAGCGAGGATACAACTAATGAAAAACTGTTTTTT
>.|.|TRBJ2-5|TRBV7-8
CASGNVGGTQYF
TGTGCCAGCGGGAACGTCGGTGGGACCCAGTACTTC
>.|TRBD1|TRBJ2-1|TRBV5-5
CASIRGQGYNEQFF
TGTGCCAGCATCAGGGGACAGGGGTACAATGAGCAGTTCTTC
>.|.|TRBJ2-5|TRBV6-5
CASTGGLSQETQYF
TGTGCCAGCACCGGGGGGCTTTCCCAAGAGACCCAGTACTTC
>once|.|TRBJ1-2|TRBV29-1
CSFRGGYTF
TGCAGCTTCCGTGGGGGCTACACCTTC
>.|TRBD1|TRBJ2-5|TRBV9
CASSSGGRGQETQYF
TGTGCCAGCAGCTCAGGGGGCAGGGGGCAAGAGACCCAGTACTTC
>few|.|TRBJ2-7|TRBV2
CASGGGTPNYEQYF
TGTGCCAGCGGGGGTGGGACTCCAAACTACGAGCAGTACTTC
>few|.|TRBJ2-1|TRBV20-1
CSAMGRNEQFF
TGCAGTGCCATGGGGAGGAATGAGCAGTTCTTC
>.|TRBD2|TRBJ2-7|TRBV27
CASSSPTSGISYEQYF
TGTGCCAGCAGCTCCCCGACTAGCGGGATTTCCTACGAGCAGTACTTC
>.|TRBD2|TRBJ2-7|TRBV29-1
CSVEEKTSWYSYEQYF
TGCAGCGTTGAAGAGAAGACTAGCTGGTACTCCTACGAGCAGTACTTC
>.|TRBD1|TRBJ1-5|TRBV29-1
CSVRTGDQPQHF
TGCAGCGTCAGGACAGGGGACCAGCCCCAGCATTTT
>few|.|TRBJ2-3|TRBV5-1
CASSIAVVSLRSGRVDTQYF
TGCGCCAGCAGCATTGCGGTGGTGTCGTTGCGGAGCGGGCGTGTAGATACGCAGTATTTT
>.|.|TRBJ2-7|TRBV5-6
CASGRAGGYEQYF
TGTGCCAGCGGGAGGGCAGGGGGCTACGAGCAGTACTTC
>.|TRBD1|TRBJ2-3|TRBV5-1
CASSGQGSELGTDTQYF
TGCGCCAGCTCTGGACAGGGATCGGAGCTAGGCACAGATACGCAGTATTTT
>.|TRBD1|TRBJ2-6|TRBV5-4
CASHRGLGANVLTF
TGTGCCAGCCACAGGGGGCTCGGGGCCAACGTCCTGACTTTC